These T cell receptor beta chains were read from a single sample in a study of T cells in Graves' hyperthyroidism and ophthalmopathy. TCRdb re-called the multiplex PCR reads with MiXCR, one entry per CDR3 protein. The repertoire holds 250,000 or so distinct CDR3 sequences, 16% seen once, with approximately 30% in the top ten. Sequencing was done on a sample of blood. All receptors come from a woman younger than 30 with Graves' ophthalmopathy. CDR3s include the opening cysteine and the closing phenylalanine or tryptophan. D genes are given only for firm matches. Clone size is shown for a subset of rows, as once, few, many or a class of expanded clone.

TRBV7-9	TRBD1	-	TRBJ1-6	TGTGCCAGCAGGTCATTACAGGGGGCACATTCACCCCTCCACTTT	CASRSLQGAHSPLHF
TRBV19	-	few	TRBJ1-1	TGTGCCAGTAGTATGGGGAACACTGAAGCTTTCTTT	CASSMGNTEAFF
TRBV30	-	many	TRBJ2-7	TGTGCCTGGAGTGTACAATCTACCCGGTTTAGTTTCGAGCAGTACTTC	CAWSVQSTRFSFEQYF
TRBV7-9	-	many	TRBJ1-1	TGTGCCAGCAGCTTCACACCAGGGGCTATGAACACTGAAGCTTTCTTT	CASSFTPGAMNTEAFF
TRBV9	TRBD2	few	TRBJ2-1	TGTGCCAGCAGCGCGGGACTAGCGGGCCACAATGAGCAGTTCTTC	CASSAGLAGHNEQFF
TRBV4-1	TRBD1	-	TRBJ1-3	TGCGCCAGCAGCCCAACCGGACAGGTTGTATATTTT	CASSPTGQVVYF
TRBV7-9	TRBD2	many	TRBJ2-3	TGTGCCAGCAGCTACCGACCAGGACTAGCTAGGGGTAATAATACGCAGTATTTT	CASSYRPGLARGNNTQYF
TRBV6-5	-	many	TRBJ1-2	TGTGCCAGCAGTTACTCCGAATCAGCGGCGGAACCTTATGGCTACACCTTC	CASSYSESAAEPYGYTF
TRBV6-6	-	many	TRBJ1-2	TGTGCCAGCAGTTACTCATGGGGACGCGGCTACACCTTC	CASSYSWGRGYTF
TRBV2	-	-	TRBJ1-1	TGTGCCAGCAGTCCCCGGGAGAGGAACACTGAAGCTTTCTTT	CASSPRERNTEAFF
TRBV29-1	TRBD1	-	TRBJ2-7	TGCAGCGTTGAACGGACAGGGGGCGCGTACGAGCAGTACTTC	CSVERTGGAYEQYF
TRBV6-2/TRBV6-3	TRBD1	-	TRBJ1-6	TGTGCCAGCAGACAAGACAGGGAGGTTTCACCCCTCCACTTT	CASRQDREVSPLHF
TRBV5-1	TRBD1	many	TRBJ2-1	TGCGCCAGCAGCTACGACAGGGGGCTCGGTAATGAGCAGTTCTTC	CASSYDRGLGNEQFF
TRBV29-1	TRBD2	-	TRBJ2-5	TGCAGCGCGGAGAGCGGGAGGGGAGAGACCCAGTACTTC	CSAESGRGETQYF
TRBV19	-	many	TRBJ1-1	TGTGCCAGTAGTTATAGGACGGGCGAGACTGAAGCTTTCTTT	CASSYRTGETEAFF
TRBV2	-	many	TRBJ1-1	TGTGCCAGCAGTGACTCAACCGCTGATGAAGCTTTCTTT	CASSDSTADEAFF
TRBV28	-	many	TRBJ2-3	TGTGCCAGCAGAACCACTAGGGGATCGGCCACAGATACGCAGTATTTT	CASRTTRGSATDTQYF
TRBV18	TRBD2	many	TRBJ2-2	TGTGCCAGCTCACCGACTAGCGGGGGGAACACCGGGGAGCTGTTTTTT	CASSPTSGGNTGELFF
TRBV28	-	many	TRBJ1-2	TGTGCCAGCAGTTTGGTAGGAGGCTACACCTTC	CASSLVGGYTF
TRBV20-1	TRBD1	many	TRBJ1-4	TGCAGTGCTTATCCGGGACAGGGACCAAATGAAAAACTGTTTTTT	CSAYPGQGPNEKLFF
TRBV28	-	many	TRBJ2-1	TGTGCCAGCAGTTTCGGGGTCTACAATGAGCAGTTCTTC	CASSFGVYNEQFF
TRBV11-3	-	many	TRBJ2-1	TGTGCCAGCAGCTTTCGGAGCAGCTCCTACAATGAGCAGTTCTTC	CASSFRSSSYNEQFF
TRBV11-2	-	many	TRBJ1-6	TGTGCCAGCAGCTTAGGTTCCGGGAAATCACCCCTCCACTTT	CASSLGSGKSPLHF
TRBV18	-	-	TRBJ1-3	TGTGCCAGCTCCCGATCCCCCCACCCAGGACGGAACTCTGGAAACACCATATATTTT	CASSRSPHPGRNSGNTIYF
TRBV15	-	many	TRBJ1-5	TGTGCCACCAGCTCGGGAATGGGATTTGGCAATCAGCCCCAGCATTTT	CATSSGMGFGNQPQHF
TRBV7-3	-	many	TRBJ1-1	TGTGCCAGCAGCTCACGCGGGGGACTGAACACTGAAGCTTTCTTT	CASSSRGGLNTEAFF
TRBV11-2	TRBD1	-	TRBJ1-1	TGTGCCAGCAGCTTAGGAGCAGGGGGCTTTGAAGCTTTCTTT	CASSLGAGGFEAFF
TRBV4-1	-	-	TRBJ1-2	TGCGCCAGCAGCCCGAAGGGGGGCGTTGGCTACACCTTC	CASSPKGGVGYTF
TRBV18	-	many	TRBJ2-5	TGTGCCAGCTCCCGGAAGTTCAAAGAGACCCAGTACTTC	CASSRKFKETQYF
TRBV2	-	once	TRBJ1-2	TGTGCCAGCAGCTTCTACGGGGGGGGGGGCTACACCTTC	CASSFYGGGGYTF
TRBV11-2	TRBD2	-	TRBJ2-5	TGTGCCAGCAGCCTCCAGGGACTAGCGGAAGAGACCCAGTACTTC	CASSLQGLAEETQYF
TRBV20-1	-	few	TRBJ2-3	TGCAGTGCTAGCCCCCTGGGGCGGGGCCTCGGGACAGATACGCAGTATTTT	CSASPLGRGLGTDTQYF
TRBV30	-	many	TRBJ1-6	TGTGCCTGGAGTCGAAATTCACCCCTCCACTTT	CAWSRNSPLHF
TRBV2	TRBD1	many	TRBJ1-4	TGTGCCAGCAGCACAAGGGACAGAGCTAATGAAAAACTGTTTTTT	CASSTRDRANEKLFF
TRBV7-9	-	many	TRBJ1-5	TGTGCCAGCAGCTCAGAAGGGACGGAAGACGATCAGCCCCAGCATTTT	CASSSEGTEDDQPQHF
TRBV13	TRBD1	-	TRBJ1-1	TGTGCCAGCAGCAGTAGCCGGGACAGGGGTAACACTGAAGCTTTCTTT	CASSSSRDRGNTEAFF
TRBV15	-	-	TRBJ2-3	TGTGCCACCAGCAGAGGACCTAGCGCCAGCACAGATACGCAGTATTTT	CATSRGPSASTDTQYF
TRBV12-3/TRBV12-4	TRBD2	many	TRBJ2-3	TGTGCCAGCAGTTCGGGACTAGCGACAAAGGGGACGCAGTATTTT	CASSSGLATKGTQYF
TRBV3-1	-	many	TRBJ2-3	TGTGCCAGCAGCCACGAGGGGGGCACAGATACGCAGTATTTT	CASSHEGGTDTQYF